Listed below are T cell receptor beta chains from one sample, sequenced in a study of T-cell reconstitution after alpha-beta-depleted transplantation in children. TCRdb re-called the PCR reads through MiXCR, storing one row per CDR3 protein. The profile covers roughly 120,000 distinct CDR3 sequences, with 10% to 13% appearing a single time and approximately 36% taken by the ten largest. Sample: PBMCs, taken before TCRalphabeta/CD19-depleted stem cell transplant. Receptor source: a boy between 2 and 10 years old with acute lymphoblastic leukemia, due to receive a stem cell transplant. The CDR3 runs from the conserved cysteine through the conserved F or W. D genes are given only for firm matches. A row's size may be missing; if present it is once, few, many or a size class.

TRBJ2-7 | many | . | TRBV29-1 | TGCAGCGTTGAAACAGGCACGGAGCAGTACTTC | CSVETGTEQYF
TRBJ2-1 | few | TRBD1 | TRBV18 | TGTGCCAGCTCCTCGCAGGGGGTAAAAAAGAATGAGCAGTTCTTC | CASSSQGVKKNEQFF
TRBJ2-5 | . | . | TRBV30 | TGTGCCTGGAGGCAATATACCACCAAAGAGACCCAGTACTTC | CAWRQYTTKETQYF
TRBJ2-1 | . | TRBD2 | TRBV20-1 | TGCAGTGCTAGAACCGGGACTAGCGGGCACCTCTCCTACAATGAGCAGTTCTTC | CSARTGTSGHLSYNEQFF
TRBJ2-3 | few | . | TRBV20-1 | TGCAGTGCCTCCGGCCTTGGGCCCGCAAGAACCACAGATACGCAGTATTTT | CSASGLGPARTTDTQYF
TRBJ2-1 | . | . | TRBV4-1 | TGCGCCAGCAGCCAAGTGACGGCGGGCCCCTTCAATGAGCAGTTCTTC | CASSQVTAGPFNEQFF
TRBJ1-5 | . | . | TRBV15 | TGTGCCACCAGCAGAGGAGGGAGTAATCAGCCCCAGCATTTT | CATSRGGSNQPQHF
TRBJ1-5 | . | . | TRBV6-6 | TGTGCCAGCACCCCGGCGGGGAATCAGCCCCAGCATTTT | CASTPAGNQPQHF
TRBJ2-5 | medium-sized | . | TRBV28 | TGTGCCAGCAGCCGATACAGGGAAGGATCGGAGACCCAGTACTTC | CASSRYREGSETQYF
TRBJ2-5 | many | TRBD2 | TRBV20-1 | TGCAGTGCTCCAGCCAGGGGAGCGGGAGTTGGGGGGCCCCAAGAGACCCAGTACTTC | CSAPARGAGVGGPQETQYF
TRBJ2-3 | many | TRBD1 | TRBV6-5 | TGTGCCAGCAGCCCGGACAGGGGGCCGGGCACAGATACGCAGTATTTT | CASSPDRGPGTDTQYF
TRBJ2-3 | . | . | TRBV6-1 | TGTGCCAGCCGTCTTACAGGGATCGCAGATACGCAGTATTTT | CASRLTGIADTQYF
TRBJ2-6 | many | . | TRBV6-1 | TGTGCCAGCAGTGTTGAGTCCTCTGGGGCCAACGTCCTGACTTTC | CASSVESSGANVLTF
TRBJ2-5 | . | . | TRBV15 | TGTGCCACCAGCAGAGGCTCGGGCGAGACCCAGTACTTC | CATSRGSGETQYF
TRBJ2-1 | many | . | TRBV5-1 | TGCGCCAGCAGCTTGGGACCGGAGTACAATGAGCAGTTCTTC | CASSLGPEYNEQFF
TRBJ2-5 | . | TRBD2 | TRBV3-1 | TGTGCCTCCTGCCAAGGGACTAGCGGGAGCGGTGTAGGAGAGACCCAGTACTTC | CASCQGTSGSGVGETQYF
TRBJ2-1 | many | TRBD2 | TRBV10-3 | TGTGCCATCAGCCGAGGGCTAGCGGGGAACAATGAGCAGTTCTTC | CAISRGLAGNNEQFF
TRBJ1-3 | . | . | TRBV6-1 | TGTGCCAGCAGTGCCGGAGATTTCTCTGGAAACACCATATATTTT | CASSAGDFSGNTIYF
TRBJ2-1 | . | TRBD1 | TRBV18 | TGTGCCAGCTCACCGGACAGGGTCTACAATGAGCAGTTCTTC | CASSPDRVYNEQFF
TRBJ2-2 | many | . | TRBV12-3/TRBV12-4 | TGTGCCAGCAGTGGACAGAACACCGGGGAGCTGTTTTTT | CASSGQNTGELFF
TRBJ2-1 | . | TRBD2 | TRBV11-1 | TGTGCCAGCAGCCGGGGACTAGCGGGAGTTAGGAGCTCCTACAATGAGCAGTTCTTC | CASSRGLAGVRSSYNEQFF
TRBJ1-2 | . | . | TRBV6-5 | TGTGCCAGCAGTTACAATTTTCTAGGGGGTTCCTATGGCTACACCTTC | CASSYNFLGGSYGYTF
TRBJ2-7 | . | TRBD2 | TRBV30 | TGTGCCTGGACCCCGGGGGGGGTCTACGAGCAGTACTTC | CAWTPGGVYEQYF
TRBJ1-2 | few | TRBD1 | TRBV18 | TGTGCCAGCTCTGTATCGGAGGGGGCCTATGGCTACACCTTC | CASSVSEGAYGYTF
TRBJ1-3 | few | . | TRBV20-1 | TGCAGTGCTAGGGGGCCGGCTGGAAACACCATATATTTT | CSARGPAGNTIYF
TRBJ2-5 | . | . | TRBV15 | TGTGCCACCAGCAGAGGACACCAAGAGACCCAGTACTTC | CATSRGHQETQYF
TRBJ2-1 | many | TRBD2 | TRBV12-3/TRBV12-4 | TGTGCCAGCAGCCCTTCGACGGGGGGGCAGTTCTTC | CASSPSTGGQFF
TRBJ2-6 | . | TRBD1 | TRBV3-1 | TGTGCCAGCAGCGTAGGACAGGGGGTTTGGTCTGGGGCCAACGTCCTGACTTTC | CASSVGQGVWSGANVLTF
TRBJ2-1 | few | . | TRBV6-5 | TGTGCCAGCCGATCAACAGGGTGGTTGAAGTTCTTC | CASRSTGWLKFF
TRBJ2-1 | few | TRBD2 | TRBV19 | TGTGCCAGTAGCCCTCCGGGACTAGCGGGAGCTCGGAATGAGCAGTTCTTC | CASSPPGLAGARNEQFF
TRBJ2-1 | many | TRBD2 | TRBV27 | TGTGCCAGCAGTAGACGTATACCGGGACTAGCTGAAATCGACTCCTACAATGAGCAGTTCTTC | CASSRRIPGLAEIDSYNEQFF
TRBJ2-5 | many | TRBD1 | TRBV25-1 | TGTGCCAGCAGTGATCACCGCACAGGGGGCGCGTTATCAGAGACCCAGTACTTC | CASSDHRTGGALSETQYF
TRBJ2-7 | few | TRBD2 | TRBV5-1 | TGCGCCAGCATGGCGGGAGCGGGCGAGCAGTACTTC | CASMAGAGEQYF
TRBJ2-7 | few | TRBD2 | TRBV5-1 | TGCGCCAGCAGCTTGAAGGCGGGAGGGCCCTACGAGCAGTACTTC | CASSLKAGGPYEQYF
TRBJ2-7 | . | TRBD2 | TRBV27 | TGTGCCAGCGGGCCAGTCCGGGAGGGGGCCTACGAGCAGTACTTC | CASGPVREGAYEQYF
TRBJ2-5 | . | . | TRBV7-8 | TGTGCCAGCAGTCCTGCCTTGGGAGAGACCCAGTACTTC | CASSPALGETQYF
TRBJ1-1 | . | . | TRBV12-3/TRBV12-4 | TGTGCCAGCAGTCCGAACCGAGACAGGTTAGAAGCTTTCTTT | CASSPNRDRLEAFF
TRBJ2-7 | . | . | TRBV29-1 | TGCAGCGTTGATGGCGGACCCCCCTCCGAGCAGTACTTC | CSVDGGPPSEQYF
TRBJ2-1 | many | TRBD1 | TRBV24-1 | TGTGCCACCAGTGATTCCTTGGACAGGGGGCGCCCCCATGAGCAGTTCTTC | CATSDSLDRGRPHEQFF
TRBJ1-1 | many | . | TRBV7-2 | TGTGCCAGCAGCCTTTGGACCGGGAACACTGAAGCTTTCTTT | CASSLWTGNTEAFF
TRBJ2-7 | . | TRBD2 | TRBV27 | TGTGCCAGCAGTCCCGTAGCGGGAGGTCCCTACGAGCAGTACTTC | CASSPVAGGPYEQYF
TRBJ2-1 | many | TRBD1 | TRBV24-1 | TGTGCCACCAGTTCCACAGGGGGAGCCTACAATGAGCAGTTCTTC | CATSSTGGAYNEQFF
TRBJ2-1 | many | TRBD2 | TRBV6-5 | TGTGCCAGCAGTATGGGCGGGAGCTCCTACAATGAGCAGTTCTTC | CASSMGGSSYNEQFF
TRBJ2-5 | few | . | TRBV5-1 | TGCGCCAGCAGCTTGATGGGTGTTCAGGAGACCCAGTACTTC | CASSLMGVQETQYF
TRBJ2-1 | many | . | TRBV20-1 | TGCAGTGCTAGATCCTGGGGTTTTAGCTCCTACAATGAGCAGTTCTTC | CSARSWGFSSYNEQFF
TRBJ2-1 | few | . | TRBV5-1 | TGCGCCAGCAGCCCCGACTCAGGGTTGAGCTCCTACAATGAGCAGTTCTTC | CASSPDSGLSSYNEQFF
TRBJ2-5 | many | TRBD2 | TRBV12-3/TRBV12-4 | TGTGCCAGCAGTCCCGGACTAGCGGGAGTTGAGACCCAGTACTTC | CASSPGLAGVETQYF
TRBJ2-3 | few | . | TRBV27 | TGTGCCAGCAGTCCACACACAGATACGCAGTATTTT | CASSPHTDTQYF
TRBJ1-2 | few | . | TRBV24-1 | TGTGCCACCAGTGATCCATTAAGGGGTTATGGCTACACCTTC | CATSDPLRGYGYTF
TRBJ1-1 | many | TRBD1 | TRBV5-1 | TGCGCCAGCAGCGTTACGACAGGGTTGTACGAACGGAACACTGAAGCTTTCTTT | CASSVTTGLYERNTEAFF
TRBJ2-1 | many | . | TRBV6-6 | TGTGCCAGCAGCCCCCTGGGGGGCCATGAGCAGTTCTTC | CASSPLGGHEQFF
TRBJ2-7 | large | TRBD2 | TRBV12-3/TRBV12-4 | TGTGCCAGCAGTCCTAGCGGAGCCTACGAGCAGTACTTC | CASSPSGAYEQYF
TRBJ1-1 | . | . | TRBV28 | TGTGCCAGCAGTTTTGAGGGGGGGATTATTGAAGCTTTCTTT | CASSFEGGIIEAFF
TRBJ2-3 | few | . | TRBV3-1 | TGTGCCAGCAGCAAAGATCCCCTCTTCACAGATACGCAGTATTTT | CASSKDPLFTDTQYF
TRBJ2-3 | . | TRBD2 | TRBV28 | TGTGCCAGCAGTTCCCCCGGGGTGAGCGGGAGCTTCACAGATACGCAGTATTTT | CASSSPGVSGSFTDTQYF
TRBJ1-2 | . | . | TRBV12-3/TRBV12-4 | TGTGCCAGCAGTTCCAGGGGTGGCTACACCTTC | CASSSRGGYTF
TRBJ2-7 | many | TRBD2 | TRBV2 | TGTGCCAGCAGTCTAGCGGCAACCTCCTACGAGCAGTACTTC | CASSLAATSYEQYF